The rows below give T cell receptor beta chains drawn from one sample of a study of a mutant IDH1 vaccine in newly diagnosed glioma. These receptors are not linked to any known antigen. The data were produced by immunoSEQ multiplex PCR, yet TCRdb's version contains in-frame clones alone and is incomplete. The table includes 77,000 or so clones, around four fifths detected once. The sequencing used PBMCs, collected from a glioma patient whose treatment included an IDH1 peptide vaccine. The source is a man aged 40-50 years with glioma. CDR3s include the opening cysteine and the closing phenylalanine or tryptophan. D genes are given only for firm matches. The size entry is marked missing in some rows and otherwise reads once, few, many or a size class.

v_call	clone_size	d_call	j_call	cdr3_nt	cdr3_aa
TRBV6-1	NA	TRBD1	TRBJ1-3	TGTGCCAGCAAGCACGACAGGGTCGGAAACACCATATATTTT	CASKHDRVGNTIYF
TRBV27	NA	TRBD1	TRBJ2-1	TGTGCCAGCAGCCCAAGGCCCAGGACAGGGGACAATGAGCAGTTCTTC	CASSPRPRTGDNEQFF
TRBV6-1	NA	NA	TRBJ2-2	TGTGCCAGCAGCCGGACAATCACGAACACCGGGGAGCTGTTTTTT	CASSRTITNTGELFF
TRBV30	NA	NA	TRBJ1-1	TGTGCCTGGAGTCGGCAGAACACTGAAGCTTTCTTT	CAWSRQNTEAFF
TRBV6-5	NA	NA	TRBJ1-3	TGTGCCAGCAGTTACTTGGGCGGTGGAAACACCATATATTTT	CASSYLGGGNTIYF
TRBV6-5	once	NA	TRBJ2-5	TGTGCCAGCAGCTCCTCCGGGTGGCAGGGAGCTGTCCAGTACTTC	CASSSSGWQGAVQYF
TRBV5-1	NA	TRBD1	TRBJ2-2	TGCGCCAGCAGCTCCAGAATACAGGGGGCCGGGGAGCTGTTTTTT	CASSSRIQGAGELFF
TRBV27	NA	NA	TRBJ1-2	TGTGCCAGCAGACCTTCGAGGGACACCTACTATGGCTACACCTTC	CASRPSRDTYYGYTF
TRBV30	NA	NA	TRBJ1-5	TGTGCCTGGGGATTTCGCCGGGGCAATCAGCCCCAGCATTTT	CAWGFRRGNQPQHF
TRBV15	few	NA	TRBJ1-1	TGTGCCACCAGCAGAGATTTTGAAGGGACTGAAGCTTTCTTT	CATSRDFEGTEAFF
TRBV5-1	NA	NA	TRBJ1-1	TGCGCCAGCAAAATCTCTATGAGGGGTCAAGGGACTGAAGCTTTCTTT	CASKISMRGQGTEAFF
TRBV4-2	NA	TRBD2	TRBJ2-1	TGTGCCAGCAGCCAGCACGGGACTAGCGGGGGGCCTCGCTCCTACAATGAGCAGTTCTTC	CASSQHGTSGGPRSYNEQFF
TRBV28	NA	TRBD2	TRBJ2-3	TGTGCCAGCAGTCCCCGGGGTAGCGGGACAGATACGCAGTATTTT	CASSPRGSGTDTQYF
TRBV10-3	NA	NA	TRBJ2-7	TGTGCCATCAGTGACTCCGGCGGCGAGCAGTACTTC	CAISDSGGEQYF
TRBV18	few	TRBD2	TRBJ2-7	TGTGCCAGCTCACCAGTCGGCGGGGGGGCGGGCGACGAGCAGTACTTC	CASSPVGGGAGDEQYF
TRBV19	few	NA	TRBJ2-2	TGTGCCAGTAGTATATCAAGGATCACCGGGGAGCTGTTTTTT	CASSISRITGELFF
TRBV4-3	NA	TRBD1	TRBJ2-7	TGCGCCAGCAGCCAGGACAGGGGCTGGTCCTACGAGCAGTACTTC	CASSQDRGWSYEQYF
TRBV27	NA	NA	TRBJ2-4	TGTGCCAGCAGTTCCCCCGGCAATGCTAAAAACATTCAGTACTTC	CASSSPGNAKNIQYF
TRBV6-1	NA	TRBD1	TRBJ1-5	TGTGCCAGCACCTATGACAGGGGGAATCAGCCCCAGCATTTT	CASTYDRGNQPQHF
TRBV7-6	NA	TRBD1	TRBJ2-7	TGTGCCAGCAGCATACAGGGGCTGGCCCTCGAGGGAGAGCAGTACTTC	CASSIQGLALEGEQYF
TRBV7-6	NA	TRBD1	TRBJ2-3	TGTGCCAGCACCGTCCTTACAGGGGAGTTCGTAGATACGCAGTATTTT	CASTVLTGEFVDTQYF
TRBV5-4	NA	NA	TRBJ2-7	TGTGCCAGCAGCTTGGGTCATGCCTACGAGCAGTACTTC	CASSLGHAYEQYF
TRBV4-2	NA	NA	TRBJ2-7	TGTGCCAGCAGCCAAGATCACGTGGAACCCGAGCAGTACTTC	CASSQDHVEPEQYF
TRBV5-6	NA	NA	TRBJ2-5	TGTGCCAGCAGCCGCGGGTACCAAGAGACCCAGTACTTC	CASSRGYQETQYF
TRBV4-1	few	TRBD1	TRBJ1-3	TGCGCCAGCAGCCACCTCGGGACAGGACTTGGAAACACCATATATTTT	CASSHLGTGLGNTIYF
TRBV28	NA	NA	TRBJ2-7	TGTGCCGTCAGCCGGGGGACCCACTACGAGCAGTACTTC	CAVSRGTHYEQYF
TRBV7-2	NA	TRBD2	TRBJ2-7	TGTGCCAGCAGCTGGACTAGGAGCTCCTACGAGCAGTACTTC	CASSWTRSSYEQYF
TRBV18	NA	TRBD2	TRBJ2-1	TGTGCCAGCTCACCCGGACTAGCGGGATGGAATGAGCAGTTCTTC	CASSPGLAGWNEQFF
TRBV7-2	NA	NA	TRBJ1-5	TGTGCCAGCAGCTTAGTTGGGGGTCCTAGCAATCAGCCCCAGCATTTT	CASSLVGGPSNQPQHF
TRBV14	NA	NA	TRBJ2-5	TGTGCCAGCAGCAGGGACCTCCAAGAGACCCAGTACTTC	CASSRDLQETQYF
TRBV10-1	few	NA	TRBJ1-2	TGCGCCAGCGGGGCTTCTAACTATGGCTACACCTTC	CASGASNYGYTF
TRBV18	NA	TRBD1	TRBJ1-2	TGTGCCAGCTCACCAGACAGGGTCTATGGCTACACCTTC	CASSPDRVYGYTF
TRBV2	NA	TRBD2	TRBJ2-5	TGTGCCAGCAGTGATAGGGTAGCGGGATCTAGAGAGACCCAGTACTTC	CASSDRVAGSRETQYF
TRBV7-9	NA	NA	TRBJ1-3	TGTGCCAGCAGGCCCCCTCCCCGCTATGGAAACACCATATATTTT	CASRPPPRYGNTIYF
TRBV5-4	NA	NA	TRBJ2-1	TGTGCCAGCAGCTTGGGGGAGAGGGAGCAGTTCTTC	CASSLGEREQFF
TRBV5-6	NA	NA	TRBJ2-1	TGTGCCAGCAGCTTGGTGGACGGGCCGAGGGAGCAGTTCTTC	CASSLVDGPREQFF
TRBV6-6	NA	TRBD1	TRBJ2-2	TGTGCCAGCAGTGGACAGGGGTCCGGGGAGCTGTTTTTT	CASSGQGSGELFF
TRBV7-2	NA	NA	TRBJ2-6	TGTGCCAGCAGCTTAGCGTCCCGGGACTTCTCTGGGGCCAACGTCCTGACTTTC	CASSLASRDFSGANVLTF
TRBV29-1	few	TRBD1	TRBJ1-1	TGCAGCGGGGAGGGGACAGATTTGAACACTGAAGCTTTCTTT	CSGEGTDLNTEAFF
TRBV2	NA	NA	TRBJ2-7	TGTGCCAGCAGTGGAAGTGGTAGGAGCTCCTACGAGCAGTACTTC	CASSGSGRSSYEQYF
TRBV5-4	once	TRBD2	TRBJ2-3	TGTGCCAGCAGCTTGGCCGCGGGGGGCACAGATACGCAGTATTTT	CASSLAAGGTDTQYF
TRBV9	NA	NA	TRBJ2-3	TGTGCCAGCAGCCGTAGTACGGGGCGCGGCACAGATACGCAGTATTTT	CASSRSTGRGTDTQYF
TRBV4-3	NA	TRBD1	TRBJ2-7	TGCGCCAGCAGCCATCGTGGGACAGGGGCCTACGAGCAGTACTTC	CASSHRGTGAYEQYF
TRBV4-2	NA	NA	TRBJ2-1	TGTGCCAGCAGCCAAGAGGTAGGGGCTAGGCAGTTCTTC	CASSQEVGARQFF
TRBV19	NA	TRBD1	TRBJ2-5	TGTGCCAGTAGTATGGGACAGGTACAAGAGACCCAGTACTTC	CASSMGQVQETQYF
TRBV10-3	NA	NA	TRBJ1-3	TGTGCCATCAGTGACGGTACCTCTGGAAACACCATATATTTT	CAISDGTSGNTIYF
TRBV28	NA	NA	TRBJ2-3	TGTGCCAGCCAGTCTTCTAGCACAGATACGCAGTATTTT	CASQSSSTDTQYF
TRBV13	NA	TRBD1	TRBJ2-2	TGTGCCAGCAGCTTAGTGGGACAGATGAACACCGGGGAGCTGTTTTTT	CASSLVGQMNTGELFF
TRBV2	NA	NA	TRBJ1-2	TGTGCCAGCAGTGAAGCTCTCACGTACGATGGCTACACCTTC	CASSEALTYDGYTF
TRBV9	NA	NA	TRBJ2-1	TGTGCCAGCGGAACTACCACAGGGACTGAGCAGTTCTTC	CASGTTTGTEQFF
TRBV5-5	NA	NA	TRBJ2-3	TGTGCCAGCAGCTTGGCTAGTAGCACAGATACGCAGTATTTT	CASSLASSTDTQYF
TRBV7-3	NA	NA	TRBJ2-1	TGTGCCAGCAGCTTAGTGGCCCGACAGTTAAATGAGCAGTTCTTC	CASSLVARQLNEQFF
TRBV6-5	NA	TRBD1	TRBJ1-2	TGTGCCAGCAGTCGGGACAGGGTAGCCTATGGCTACACCTTC	CASSRDRVAYGYTF
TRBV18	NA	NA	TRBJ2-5	TGTGCCAGCTCACCTGGAGGGGAAGAGACCCAGTACTTC	CASSPGGEETQYF
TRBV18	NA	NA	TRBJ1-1	TGTGCCAGCTCACCAAAACCTCTAGTCAGCACTGAAGCTTTCTTT	CASSPKPLVSTEAFF
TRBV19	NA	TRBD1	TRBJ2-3	TGTGCCAGTAGCAAGACAGGGATGGCAAGCACAGATACGCAGTATTTT	CASSKTGMASTDTQYF
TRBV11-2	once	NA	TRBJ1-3	TGTGCCAGCAGCCTCAGGGTCCCTGGAAACACCATATATTTT	CASSLRVPGNTIYF
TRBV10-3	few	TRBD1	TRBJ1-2	TGTGCCATCAGTGAGTCGACAGGGATCGGCTATGGCTACACCTTC	CAISESTGIGYGYTF